Given below is one T cell receptor beta chain in context. What it binds is unknown. Extraction of total RNA produced a minimum of 5 micrograms from each sample. The CDR3 spans 15 residues. Germline V gives CDR1 SGHRS, CDR2 YFSETQ. These data come from a study of blood T cells in healthy people across ages. For the second PCR, which ran for about 7 to 12 cycles, a sample-barcoded 5' primer and a J-beta primer mix were used. Each CDR3 protein is one row after TCRdb ran MiXCR on the 5' RACE reads. Of around 820,000 distinct CDR3 sequences in the sample, around 25% were seen once. The study's findings and limits: With unsorted PBMCs, a conclusive comparison of naive versus antigen-experienced cells was not possible.

These data are also associated with another study on T cells of mothers and their children. That study reports: The M1S primer of the second PCR added sample barcodes and 2-4 random nucleotides.

The clonotype originates from a boy younger than 18 in good health. The specimen was blood. The chain employs TRBV5-1 and TRBJ2-1; 8 bases agree with TRBD1. The DNA end is more similar to TRBJ2-7, so the J call may be wrong. The CDR3 sequence is CASSTDGQGPDEQYF. The CDR3 nucleotides are TGCGCCAGCAGCACGGACGGACAGGGCCCCGACGAGCAGTACTTC.